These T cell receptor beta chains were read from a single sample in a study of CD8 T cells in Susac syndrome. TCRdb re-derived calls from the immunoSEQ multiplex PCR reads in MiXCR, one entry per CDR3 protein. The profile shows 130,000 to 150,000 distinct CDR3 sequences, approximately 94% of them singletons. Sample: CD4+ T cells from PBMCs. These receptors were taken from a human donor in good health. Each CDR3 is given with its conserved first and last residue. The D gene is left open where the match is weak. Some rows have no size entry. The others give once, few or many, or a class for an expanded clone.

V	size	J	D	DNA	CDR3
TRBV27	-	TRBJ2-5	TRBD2	TGTGCCAGCAGTCCCACGATAGCGGGAGTTGAGACCCAGTACTTC	CASSPTIAGVETQYF
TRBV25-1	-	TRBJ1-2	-	TGTGCCAGCAGTGAAGTAGGGAAAGGGGCCGCCGGGGACTATGGCTACACCTTC	CASSEVGKGAAGDYGYTF
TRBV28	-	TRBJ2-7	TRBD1	TGTGCCAGCAGCACGGACGACAGGGAACCCTACGAGCAGTACTTC	CASSTDDREPYEQYF
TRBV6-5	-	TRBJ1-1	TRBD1	TGTGCCATCAGTGTGGACAGGGGGTCGGCCACTGAAGCTTTCTTT	CAISVDRGSATEAFF
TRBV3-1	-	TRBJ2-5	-	TGTGCCAGCAGCCTTCCTTCCCTCCAAGAGACCCAGTACTTC	CASSLPSLQETQYF
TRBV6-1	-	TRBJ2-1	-	TGTGCCAGCAGCCGGGCCGGGACCCCCTCCTACAATGAGCAGTTCTTC	CASSRAGTPSYNEQFF
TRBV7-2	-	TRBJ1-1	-	TGTGCCAGCAGCTTAATCCCTGCAACAATGAACACTGAAGCTTTCTTT	CASSLIPATMNTEAFF
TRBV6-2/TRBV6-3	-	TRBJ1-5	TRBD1	TGTGCCAGCAGTCGGACAGGGGGCTTTCAGCCCCAGCATTTT	CASSRTGGFQPQHF
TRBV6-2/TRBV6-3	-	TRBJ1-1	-	TGTGCCAGCAGTTTACGGGACTATCCGGGCACTGAAGCTTTCTTT	CASSLRDYPGTEAFF
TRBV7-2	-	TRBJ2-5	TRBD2	TGTGCCAGCAGCCCTGGACTAGTCCAAGAGACCCAGTACTTC	CASSPGLVQETQYF
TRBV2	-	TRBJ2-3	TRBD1	TGTGCCAGCAGCCCCGACAGGGGTTCGGATACGCAGTATTTT	CASSPDRGSDTQYF
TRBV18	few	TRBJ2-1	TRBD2	TGTGCCAGCTCACCGACTAGCGGGTACCATGAGCAGTTCTTC	CASSPTSGYHEQFF
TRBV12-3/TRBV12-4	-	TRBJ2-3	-	TGTGCCAGCAGTTTAGACGGGACGGACTCAGATACGCAGTATTTT	CASSLDGTDSDTQYF
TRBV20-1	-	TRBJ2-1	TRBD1	TGCAGTGCCCCCGGACAGGGGGCCAGCAATGAGCAGTTCTTC	CSAPGQGASNEQFF
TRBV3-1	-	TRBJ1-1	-	TGTGCCAGCAGCCAAGATATAGGAGGTCTTGCTTTTTTT	CASSQDIGGLAFF
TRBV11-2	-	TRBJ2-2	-	TGTGCCAGCAGCTTAGAGGGTAGGGGACGGTCCGGGGAGCTGTTTTTT	CASSLEGRGRSGELFF
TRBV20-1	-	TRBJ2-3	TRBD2	TGCAGTGCTAGAGTTCCCCCTCGACTAGCGGGAGGCCCCAAGGATACGCAGTATTTT	CSARVPPRLAGGPKDTQYF
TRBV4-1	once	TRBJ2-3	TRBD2	TGCGCCAGCAGCCAAGAAGGCGGGAGGGCCGATAGCACAGATACGCAGTATTTT	CASSQEGGRADSTDTQYF
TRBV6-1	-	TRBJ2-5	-	TGTGCCAGCAGTGAAGCCAGGGGACCGATGATCCAAGAGACCCAGTACTTC	CASSEARGPMIQETQYF